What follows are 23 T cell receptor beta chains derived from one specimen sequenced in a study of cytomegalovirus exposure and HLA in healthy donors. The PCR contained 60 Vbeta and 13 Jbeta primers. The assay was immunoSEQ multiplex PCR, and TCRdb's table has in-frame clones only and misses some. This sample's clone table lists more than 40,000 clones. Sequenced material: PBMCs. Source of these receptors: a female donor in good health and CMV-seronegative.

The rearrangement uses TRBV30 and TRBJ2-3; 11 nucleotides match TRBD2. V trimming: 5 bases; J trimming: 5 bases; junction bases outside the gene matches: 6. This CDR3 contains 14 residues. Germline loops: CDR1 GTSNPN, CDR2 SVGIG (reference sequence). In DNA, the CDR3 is TGTGCCTGGGGACGACTAGCGGGGCGAGATACGCAGTATTTT. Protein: CAWGRLAGRDTQYF.

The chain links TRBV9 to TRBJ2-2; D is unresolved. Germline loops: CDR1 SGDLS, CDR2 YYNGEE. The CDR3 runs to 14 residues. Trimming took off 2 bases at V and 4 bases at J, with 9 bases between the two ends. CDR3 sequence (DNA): TGTGCCAGCAGCGTCTCAAGCCCCACCGGGGAGCTGTTTTTT. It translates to CASSVSSPTGELFF.

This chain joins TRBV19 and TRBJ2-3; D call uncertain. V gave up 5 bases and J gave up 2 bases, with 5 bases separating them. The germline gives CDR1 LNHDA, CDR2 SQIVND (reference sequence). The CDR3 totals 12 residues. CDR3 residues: CASSGPTDTQYF. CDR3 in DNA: TGTGCCAGTAGTGGCCCCACAGATACGCAGTATTTT.

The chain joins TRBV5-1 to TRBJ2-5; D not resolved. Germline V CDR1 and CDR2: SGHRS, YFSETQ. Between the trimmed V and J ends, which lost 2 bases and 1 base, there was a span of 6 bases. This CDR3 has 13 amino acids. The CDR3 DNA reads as TGCGCCAGCAGCTTCCAGGCCCAAGAGACCCAGTACTTC. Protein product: CASSFQAQETQYF.

The CDR3 reads CAISDQGQGNTDTQYF. Here the CDR3 DNA reads TGTGCCATCAGTGACCAAGGGCAGGGGAACACAGATACGCAGTATTTT. The rearrangement joins TRBV10-3 to TRBJ2-3, with D maybe TRBD1 (6 bases). CDR3 length equals 16 residues. Germline V gene sequence: CDR1 ENHRY, CDR2 SYGVKD. The V end lost 3 bases, the J end lost 2 bases, and 15 bases lay between the germline ends.

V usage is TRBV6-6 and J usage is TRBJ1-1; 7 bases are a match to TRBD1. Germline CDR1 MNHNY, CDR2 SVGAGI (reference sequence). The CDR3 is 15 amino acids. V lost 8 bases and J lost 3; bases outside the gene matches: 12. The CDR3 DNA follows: TGTGCCAGCGGCGACCTCGACAGGGCTTACACTGAAGCTTTCTTT. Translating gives CASGDLDRAYTEAFF.

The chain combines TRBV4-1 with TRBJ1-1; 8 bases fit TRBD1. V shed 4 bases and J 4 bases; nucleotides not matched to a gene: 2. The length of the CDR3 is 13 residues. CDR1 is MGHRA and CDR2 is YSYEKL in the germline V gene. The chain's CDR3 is CASSRDRGTEAFF. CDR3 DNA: TGCGCCAGCAGCCGCGACAGGGGCACTGAAGCTTTCTTT.

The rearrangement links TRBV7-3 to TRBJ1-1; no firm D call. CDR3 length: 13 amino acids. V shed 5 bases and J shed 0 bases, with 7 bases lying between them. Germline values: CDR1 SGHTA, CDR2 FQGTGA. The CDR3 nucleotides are TGTGCCAGCAGCCTAGAGATGAACACTGAAGCTTTCTTT. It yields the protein CASSLEMNTEAFF.

This CDR3 is CASSQRDRGPTEAFF. Written as DNA, the CDR3 is TGCGCCAGCAGCCAACGGGACAGGGGGCCCACTGAAGCTTTCTTT. The rearrangement joins TRBV4-1 to TRBJ1-1, with 12 positions matching TRBD1. With 2 bases clipped from V and 4 bases from J, the junction kept 2 bases outside the gene matches. The germline V gene has CDR1 MGHRA and CDR2 YSYEKL. The CDR3 spans 15 residues.

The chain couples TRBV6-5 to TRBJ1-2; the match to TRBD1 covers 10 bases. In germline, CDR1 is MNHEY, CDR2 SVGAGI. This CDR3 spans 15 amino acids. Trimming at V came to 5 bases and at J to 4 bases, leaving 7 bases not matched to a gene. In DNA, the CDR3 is TGTGCCAGCAGTGGCCGGGACAGGGGTGGCTATGGCTACACCTTC. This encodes CASSGRDRGGYGYTF.

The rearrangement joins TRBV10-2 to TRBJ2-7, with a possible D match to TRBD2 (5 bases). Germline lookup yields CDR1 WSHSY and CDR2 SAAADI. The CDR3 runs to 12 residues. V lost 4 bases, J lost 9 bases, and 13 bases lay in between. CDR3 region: CASSGGEQRQYF. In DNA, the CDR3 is TGCGCCAGCAGTGGGGGAGAACAAAGGCAGTACTTC.

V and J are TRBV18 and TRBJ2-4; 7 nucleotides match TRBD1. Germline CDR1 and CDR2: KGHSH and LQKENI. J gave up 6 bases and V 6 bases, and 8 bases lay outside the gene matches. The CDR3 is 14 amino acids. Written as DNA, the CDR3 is TGTGCCAGCTCGAGGGGGCAGGCGGGAAACATTCAGTACTTC. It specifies CASSRGQAGNIQYF.

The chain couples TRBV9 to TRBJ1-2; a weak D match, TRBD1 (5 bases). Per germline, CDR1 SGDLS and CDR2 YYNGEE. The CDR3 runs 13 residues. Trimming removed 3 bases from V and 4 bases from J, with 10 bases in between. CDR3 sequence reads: CASSADRGYGYTF. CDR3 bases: TGTGCCAGCAGCGCCGACAGAGGCTATGGCTACACCTTC.

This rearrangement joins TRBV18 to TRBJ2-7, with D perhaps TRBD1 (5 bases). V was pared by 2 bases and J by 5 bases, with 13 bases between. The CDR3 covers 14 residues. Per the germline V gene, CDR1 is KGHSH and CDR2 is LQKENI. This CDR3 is CASSPFTGEDEQYF. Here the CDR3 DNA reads TGTGCCAGCTCACCATTTACAGGAGAGGACGAGCAGTACTTC.

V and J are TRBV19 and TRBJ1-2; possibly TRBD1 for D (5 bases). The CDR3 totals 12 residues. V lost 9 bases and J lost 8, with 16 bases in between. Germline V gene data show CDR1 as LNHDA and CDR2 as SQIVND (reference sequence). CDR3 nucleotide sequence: TGTGCCAGCGATAGTAACCCAGGGGGCTACACCTTC. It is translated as CASDSNPGGYTF.

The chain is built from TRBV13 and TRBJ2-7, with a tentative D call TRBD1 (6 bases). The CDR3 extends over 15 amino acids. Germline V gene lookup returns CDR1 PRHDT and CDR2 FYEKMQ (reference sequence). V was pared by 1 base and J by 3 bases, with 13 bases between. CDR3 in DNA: TGTGCCAGCAGCTTAGACAAAGGGGGTGGCTACGAGCAGTACTTC. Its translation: CASSLDKGGGYEQYF. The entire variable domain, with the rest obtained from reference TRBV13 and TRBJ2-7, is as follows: AAGVIQSPRHLIKEKRETATLKCYPIPRHDTVYWYQQGPGQDPQFLISFYEKMQSDKGSIPDRFSAQQFSDYHSELNMSSLELGDSALYFCASSLDKGGGYEQYFGPGTRLTVT.

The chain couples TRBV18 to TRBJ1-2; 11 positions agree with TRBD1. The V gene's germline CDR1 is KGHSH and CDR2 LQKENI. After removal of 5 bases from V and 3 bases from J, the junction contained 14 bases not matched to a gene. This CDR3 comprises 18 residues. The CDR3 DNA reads TGTGCCAGCTCATCAAAAACGGGACAGGGGGTTGTCGACTATGGCTACACCTTC. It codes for CASSSKTGQGVVDYGYTF. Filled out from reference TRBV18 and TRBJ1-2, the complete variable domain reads NAGVMQNPRHLVRRRGQEARLRCSPMKGHSHVYWYRQLPEEGLKFMVYLQKENIIDESGMPKERFSAEFPKEGPSILRIQQVVRGDSAAYFCASSSKTGQGVVDYGYTFGSGTRLTVV.

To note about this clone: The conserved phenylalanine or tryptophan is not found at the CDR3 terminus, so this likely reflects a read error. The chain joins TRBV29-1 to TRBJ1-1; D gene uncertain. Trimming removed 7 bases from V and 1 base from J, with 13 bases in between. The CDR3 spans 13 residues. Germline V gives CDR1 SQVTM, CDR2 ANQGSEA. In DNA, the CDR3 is TGCAGCGGGGGAGGGTTCGGGAACACTGAAGCTTTCCTT. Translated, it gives CSGGGFGNTEAFL.

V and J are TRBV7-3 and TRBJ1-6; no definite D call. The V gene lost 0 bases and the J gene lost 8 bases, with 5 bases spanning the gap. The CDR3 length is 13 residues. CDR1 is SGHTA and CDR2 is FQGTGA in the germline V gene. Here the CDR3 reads CASSLTQDSPLHF. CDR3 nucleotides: TGTGCCAGCAGCTTAACGCAGGATTCACCCCTCCACTTT.

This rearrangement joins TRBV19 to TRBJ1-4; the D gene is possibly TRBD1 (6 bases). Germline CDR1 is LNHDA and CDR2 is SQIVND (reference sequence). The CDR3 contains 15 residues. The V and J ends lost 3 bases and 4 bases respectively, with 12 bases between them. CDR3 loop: CASSMGARFNEKLFF. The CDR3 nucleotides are TGTGCCAGTAGTATGGGGGCCCGTTTTAATGAAAAACTGTTTTTT.

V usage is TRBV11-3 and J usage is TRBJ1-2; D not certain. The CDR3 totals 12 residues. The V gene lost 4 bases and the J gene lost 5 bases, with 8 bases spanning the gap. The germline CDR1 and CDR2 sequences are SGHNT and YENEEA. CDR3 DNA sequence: TGTGCCAGCAGCTCCGTCGGGTATGGCTACACCTTC. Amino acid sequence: CASSSVGYGYTF.

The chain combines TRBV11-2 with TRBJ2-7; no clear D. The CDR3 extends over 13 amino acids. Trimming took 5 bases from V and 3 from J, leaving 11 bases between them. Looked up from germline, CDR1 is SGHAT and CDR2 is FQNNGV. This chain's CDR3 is CASSPNTDYEQYF. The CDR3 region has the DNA TGTGCCAGCAGCCCGAACACCGACTACGAGCAGTACTTC.

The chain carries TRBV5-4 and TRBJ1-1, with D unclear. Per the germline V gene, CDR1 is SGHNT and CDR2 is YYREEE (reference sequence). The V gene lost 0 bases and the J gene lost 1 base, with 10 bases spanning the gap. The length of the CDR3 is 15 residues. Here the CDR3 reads CASSLETRGNTEAFF. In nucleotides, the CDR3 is TGTGCCAGCAGCTTGGAGACCCGGGGGAACACTGAAGCTTTCTTT.